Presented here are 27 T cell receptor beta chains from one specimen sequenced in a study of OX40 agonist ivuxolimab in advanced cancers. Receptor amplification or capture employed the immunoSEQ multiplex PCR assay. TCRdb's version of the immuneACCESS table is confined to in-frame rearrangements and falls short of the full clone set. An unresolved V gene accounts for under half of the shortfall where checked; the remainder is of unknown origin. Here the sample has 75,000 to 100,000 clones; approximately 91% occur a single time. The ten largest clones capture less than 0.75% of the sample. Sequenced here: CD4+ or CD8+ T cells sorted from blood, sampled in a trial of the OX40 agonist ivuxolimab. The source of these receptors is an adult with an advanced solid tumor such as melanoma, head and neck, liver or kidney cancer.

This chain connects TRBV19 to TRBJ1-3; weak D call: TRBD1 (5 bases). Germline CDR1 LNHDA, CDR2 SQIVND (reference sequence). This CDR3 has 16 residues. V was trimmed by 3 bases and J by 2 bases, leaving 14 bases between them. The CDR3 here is CASSIIQGGAGNTIYF. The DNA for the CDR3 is TGTGCCAGTAGTATCATCCAGGGCGGCGCTGGAAACACCATATATTTT.

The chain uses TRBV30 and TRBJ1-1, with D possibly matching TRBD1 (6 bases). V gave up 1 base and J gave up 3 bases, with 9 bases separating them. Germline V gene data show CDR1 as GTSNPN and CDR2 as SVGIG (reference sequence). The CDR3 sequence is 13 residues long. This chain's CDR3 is CAWSGGADTEAFF. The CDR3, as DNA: TGTGCCTGGAGTGGGGGGGCGGACACTGAAGCTTTCTTT.

CDR3 region: CAWRPGAKNTGELFF. The CDR3 DNA reads as TGTGCCTGGAGACCGGGGGCGAAGAACACCGGGGAGCTGTTTTTT. The V and J genes are TRBV30 and TRBJ2-2; D might be TRBD1 or TRBD2, each matching 6 bases. CDR1 is GTSNPN and CDR2 is SVGIG in the germline V gene (reference sequence). V shed 3 bases and J shed 1 base, with 12 bases lying between them. This CDR3 comprises 15 residues.

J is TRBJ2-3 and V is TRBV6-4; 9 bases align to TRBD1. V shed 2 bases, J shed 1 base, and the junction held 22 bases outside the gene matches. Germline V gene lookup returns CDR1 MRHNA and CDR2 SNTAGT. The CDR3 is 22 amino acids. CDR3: CASSDPGGDRDREGWGTDTQYF. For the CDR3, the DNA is TGTGCCAGCAGTGACCCTGGGGGCGACCGGGACAGGGAGGGTTGGGGCACAGATACGCAGTATTTT.

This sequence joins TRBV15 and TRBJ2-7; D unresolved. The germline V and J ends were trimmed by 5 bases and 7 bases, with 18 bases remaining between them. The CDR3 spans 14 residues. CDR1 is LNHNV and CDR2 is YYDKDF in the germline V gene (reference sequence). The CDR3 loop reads CATSGTFVLREQYF. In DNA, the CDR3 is TGTGCCACCAGCGGCACCTTCGTGTTGCGGGAGCAGTACTTC.

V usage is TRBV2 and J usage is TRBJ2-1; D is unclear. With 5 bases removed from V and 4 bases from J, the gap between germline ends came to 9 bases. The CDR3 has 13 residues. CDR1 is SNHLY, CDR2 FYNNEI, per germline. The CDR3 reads CASSRTAYNEQFF. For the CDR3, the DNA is TGTGCCAGCAGTCGAACAGCTTACAATGAGCAGTTCTTC. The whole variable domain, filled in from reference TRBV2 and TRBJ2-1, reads EPEVTQTPSHQVTQMGQEVILRCVPISNHLYFYWYRQILGQKVEFLVSFYNNEISEKSEIFDDQFSVERPDGSNFTLKIRSTKLEDSAMYFCASSRTAYNEQFFGPGTRLTVL.

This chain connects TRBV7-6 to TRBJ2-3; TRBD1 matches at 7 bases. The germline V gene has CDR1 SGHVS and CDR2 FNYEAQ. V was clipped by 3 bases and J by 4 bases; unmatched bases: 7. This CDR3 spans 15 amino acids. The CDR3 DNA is TGTGCCAGCAGCTTGACAGGGATCTCATCAGATACGCAGTATTTT. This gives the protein CASSLTGISSDTQYF.

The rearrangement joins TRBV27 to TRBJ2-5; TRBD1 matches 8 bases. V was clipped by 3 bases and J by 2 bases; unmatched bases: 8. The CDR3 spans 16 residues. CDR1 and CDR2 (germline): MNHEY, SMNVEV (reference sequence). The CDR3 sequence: CASSFLQGAKQETQYF. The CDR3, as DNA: TGTGCCAGCAGTTTCCTCCAGGGGGCGAAACAAGAGACCCAGTACTTC.

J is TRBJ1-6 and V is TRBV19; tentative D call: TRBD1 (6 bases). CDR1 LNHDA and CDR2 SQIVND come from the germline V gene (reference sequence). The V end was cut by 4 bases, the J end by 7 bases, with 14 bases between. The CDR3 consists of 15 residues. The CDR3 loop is CASSSSGQGNSPLHF. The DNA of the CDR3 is TGTGCCAGTAGTAGCTCGGGACAAGGGAATTCACCCCTCCACTTT.

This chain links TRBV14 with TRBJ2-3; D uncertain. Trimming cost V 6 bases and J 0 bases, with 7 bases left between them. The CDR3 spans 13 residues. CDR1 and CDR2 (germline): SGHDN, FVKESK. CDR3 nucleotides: TGTGCCAGCAGTCCCCTAAGCACAGATACGCAGTATTTT. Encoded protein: CASSPLSTDTQYF.

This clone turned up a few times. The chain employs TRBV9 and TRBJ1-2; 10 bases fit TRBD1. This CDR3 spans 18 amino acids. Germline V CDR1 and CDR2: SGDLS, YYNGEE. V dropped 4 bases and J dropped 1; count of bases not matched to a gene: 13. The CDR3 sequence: CASSPNPGTGAFNYGYTF. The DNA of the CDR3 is TGTGCCAGCAGCCCAAACCCCGGGACAGGGGCTTTTAACTATGGCTACACCTTC.

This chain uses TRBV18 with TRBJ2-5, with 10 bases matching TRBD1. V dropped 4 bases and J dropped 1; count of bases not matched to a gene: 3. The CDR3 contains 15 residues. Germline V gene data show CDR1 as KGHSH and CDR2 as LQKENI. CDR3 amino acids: CASSLRTGGQETQYF. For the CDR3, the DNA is TGTGCCAGCTCACTACGGACAGGGGGCCAAGAGACCCAGTACTTC.

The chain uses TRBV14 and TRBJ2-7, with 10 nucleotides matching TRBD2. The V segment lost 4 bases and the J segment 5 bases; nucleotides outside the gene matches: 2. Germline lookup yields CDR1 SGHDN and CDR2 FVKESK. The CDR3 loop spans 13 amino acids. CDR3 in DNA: TGTGCCAGCAGCCGGGGACTAGCGAACGAGCAGTACTTC. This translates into CASSRGLANEQYF.

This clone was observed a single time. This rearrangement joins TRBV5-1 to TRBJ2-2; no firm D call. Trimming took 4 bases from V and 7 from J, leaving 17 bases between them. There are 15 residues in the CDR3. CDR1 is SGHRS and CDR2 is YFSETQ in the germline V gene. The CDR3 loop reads CASSPRFAEGGELFF. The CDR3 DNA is TGCGCCAGCAGCCCGCGGTTCGCCGAAGGCGGGGAGCTGTTTTTT.

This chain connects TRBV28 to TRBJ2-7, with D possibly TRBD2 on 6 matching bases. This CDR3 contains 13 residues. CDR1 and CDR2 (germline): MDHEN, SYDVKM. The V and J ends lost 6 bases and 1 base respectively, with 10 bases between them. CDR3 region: CASRSSVSYEQYF. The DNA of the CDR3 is TGTGCCAGCAGGTCTAGCGTATCCTACGAGCAGTACTTC. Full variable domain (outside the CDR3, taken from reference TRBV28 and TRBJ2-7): DVKVTQSSRYLVKRTGEKVFLECVQDMDHENMFWYRQDPGLGLRLIYFSYDVKMKEKGDIPEGYSVSREKKERFSLILESASTNQTSMYLCASRSSVSYEQYFGPGTRLTVT.

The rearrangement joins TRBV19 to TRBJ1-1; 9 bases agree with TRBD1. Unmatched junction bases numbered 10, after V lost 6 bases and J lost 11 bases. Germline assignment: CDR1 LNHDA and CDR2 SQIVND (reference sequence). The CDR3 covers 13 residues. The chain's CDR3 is CASSTTGGVVAFF. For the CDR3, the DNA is TGTGCCAGTAGCACAACAGGGGGCGTGGTGGCTTTCTTT.

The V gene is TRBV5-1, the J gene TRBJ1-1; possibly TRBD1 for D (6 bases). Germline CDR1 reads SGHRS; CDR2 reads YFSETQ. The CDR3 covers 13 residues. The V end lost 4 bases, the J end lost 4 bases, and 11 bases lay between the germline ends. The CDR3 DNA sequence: TGCGCCAGCAGCATAGACAGGACCACTGAAGCTTTCTTT. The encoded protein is CASSIDRTTEAFF.

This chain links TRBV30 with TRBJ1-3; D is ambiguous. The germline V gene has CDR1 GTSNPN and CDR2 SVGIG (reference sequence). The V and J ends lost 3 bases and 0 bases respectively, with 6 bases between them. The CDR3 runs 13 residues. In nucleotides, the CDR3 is TGTGCCTGGAGAATGCCCTCTGGAAACACCATATATTTT. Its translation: CAWRMPSGNTIYF.

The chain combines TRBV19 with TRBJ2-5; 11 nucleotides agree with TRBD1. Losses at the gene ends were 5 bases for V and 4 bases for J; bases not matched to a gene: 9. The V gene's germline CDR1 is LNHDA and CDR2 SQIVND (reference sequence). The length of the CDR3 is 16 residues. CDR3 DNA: TGTGCCAGTAGTCCCAGGACAGGGGGCATTGTAGAGACCCAGTACTTC. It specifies CASSPRTGGIVETQYF.

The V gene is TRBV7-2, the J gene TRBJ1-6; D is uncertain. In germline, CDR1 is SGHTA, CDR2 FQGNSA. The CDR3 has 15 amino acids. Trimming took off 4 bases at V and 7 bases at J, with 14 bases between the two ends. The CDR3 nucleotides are TGTGCCAGCAGCTACGACCTGGGCATCAATTCACCCCTCCACTTT. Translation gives CASSYDLGINSPLHF.

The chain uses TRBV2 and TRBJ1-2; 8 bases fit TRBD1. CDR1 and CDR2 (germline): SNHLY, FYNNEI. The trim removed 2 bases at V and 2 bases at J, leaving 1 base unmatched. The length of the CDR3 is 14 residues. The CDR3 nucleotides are TGTGCCAGCAGTGAACGGACAGGGAACTATGGCTACACCTTC. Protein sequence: CASSERTGNYGYTF.

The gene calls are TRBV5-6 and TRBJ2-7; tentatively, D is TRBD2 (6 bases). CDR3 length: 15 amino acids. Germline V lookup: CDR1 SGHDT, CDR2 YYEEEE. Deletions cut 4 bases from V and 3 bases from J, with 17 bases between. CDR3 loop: CASSAGSGRGYEQYF. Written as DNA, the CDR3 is TGTGCCAGCAGCGCTGGTAGCGGCCGCGGCTACGAGCAGTACTTC.

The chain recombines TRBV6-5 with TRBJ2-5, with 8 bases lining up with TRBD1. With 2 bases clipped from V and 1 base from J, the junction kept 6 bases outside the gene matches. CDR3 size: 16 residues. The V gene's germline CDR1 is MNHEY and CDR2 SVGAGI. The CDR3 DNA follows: TGTGCCAGCAGTTACGCGACAGGGGTAGGCCAAGAGACCCAGTACTTC. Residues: CASSYATGVGQETQYF.

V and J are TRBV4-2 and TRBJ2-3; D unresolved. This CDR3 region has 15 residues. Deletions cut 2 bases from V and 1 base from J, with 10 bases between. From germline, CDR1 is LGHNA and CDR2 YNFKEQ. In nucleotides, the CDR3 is TGTGCCAGCAGCCAACAAAGCGAAGGCACAGATACGCAGTATTTT. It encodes CASSQQSEGTDTQYF.

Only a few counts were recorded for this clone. CDR3 amino acids: CASSRDSGVAKNIQYF. CDR3 DNA: TGTGCCAGCAGCAGAGATAGCGGGGTAGCCAAAAACATTCAGTACTTC. The V call is TRBV7-8, the J call TRBJ2-4, with TRBD2 matching over 8 bases. The CDR3 covers 16 residues. Germline CDR1 and CDR2: SGHVS and FQNEAQ. J lost 0 bases, V lost 5 bases, and 6 bases had no gene match.

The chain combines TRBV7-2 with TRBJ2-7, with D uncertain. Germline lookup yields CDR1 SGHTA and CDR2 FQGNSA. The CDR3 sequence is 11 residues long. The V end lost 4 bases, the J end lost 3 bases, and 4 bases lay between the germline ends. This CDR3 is CASSSYYEQYF. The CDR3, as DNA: TGTGCCAGCAGCTCATACTACGAGCAGTACTTC.

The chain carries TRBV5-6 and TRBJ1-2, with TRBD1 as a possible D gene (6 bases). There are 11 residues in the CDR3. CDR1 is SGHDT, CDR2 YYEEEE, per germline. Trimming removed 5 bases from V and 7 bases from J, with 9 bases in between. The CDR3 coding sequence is TGTGCCAGCAGGGGGGCCGGTGGCTACACCTTC. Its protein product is CASRGAGGYTF.